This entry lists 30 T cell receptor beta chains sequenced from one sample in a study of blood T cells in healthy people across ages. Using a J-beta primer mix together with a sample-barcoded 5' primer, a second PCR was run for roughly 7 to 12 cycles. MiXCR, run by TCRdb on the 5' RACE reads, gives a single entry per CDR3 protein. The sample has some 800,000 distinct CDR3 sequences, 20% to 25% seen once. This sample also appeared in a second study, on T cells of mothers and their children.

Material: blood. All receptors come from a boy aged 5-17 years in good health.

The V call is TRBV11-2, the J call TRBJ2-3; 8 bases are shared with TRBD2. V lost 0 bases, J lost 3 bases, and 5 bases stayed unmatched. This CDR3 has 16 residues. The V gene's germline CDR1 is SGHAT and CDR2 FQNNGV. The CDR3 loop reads CASSLDRGGRTDTQYF. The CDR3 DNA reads TGTGCCAGCAGCTTAGATCGCGGGGGGCGGACAGATACGCAGTATTTT.

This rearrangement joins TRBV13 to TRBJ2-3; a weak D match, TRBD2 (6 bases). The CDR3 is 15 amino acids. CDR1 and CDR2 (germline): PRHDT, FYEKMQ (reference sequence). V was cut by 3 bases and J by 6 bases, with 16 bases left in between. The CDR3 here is CASSLRGGGGDTQYF. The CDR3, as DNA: TGTGCCAGCAGCTTGAGGGGAGGAGGCGGGGATACGCAGTATTTT. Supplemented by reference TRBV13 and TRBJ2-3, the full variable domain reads AAGVIQSPRHLIKEKRETATLKCYPIPRHDTVYWYQQGPGQDPQFLISFYEKMQSDKGSIPDRFSAQQFSDYHSELNMSSLELGDSALYFCASSLRGGGGDTQYFGPGTRLTVL.

The CDR3 DNA is TGTGCCATCGACCCGGGACAGGGGGCGGGCTACACCTTC. Its protein product is CAIDPGQGAGYTF. V gene TRBV25-1 combines with J gene TRBJ1-2; 12 positions agree with TRBD1. V was pared by 10 bases and J by 8 bases, with 8 bases of the junction left unmatched. The CDR3 spans 13 residues. CDR1 MGHDK and CDR2 SYGVNS come from the germline V gene.

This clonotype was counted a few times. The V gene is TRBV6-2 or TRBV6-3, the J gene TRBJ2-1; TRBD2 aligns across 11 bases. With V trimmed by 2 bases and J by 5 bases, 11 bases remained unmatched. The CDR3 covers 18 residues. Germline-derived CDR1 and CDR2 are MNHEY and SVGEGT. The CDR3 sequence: CASSYPHRLAGQNNEQFF. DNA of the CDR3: TGTGCCAGCAGTTACCCCCATAGACTAGCGGGACAGAACAATGAGCAGTTCTTC.

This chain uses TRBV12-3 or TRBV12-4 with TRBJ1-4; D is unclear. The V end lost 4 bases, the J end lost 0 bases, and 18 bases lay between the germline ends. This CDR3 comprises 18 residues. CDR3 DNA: TGTGCCAGCAGTTCCGGTGAGAGGTATCCCGCAACTAATGAAAAACTGTTTTTT. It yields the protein CASSSGERYPATNEKLFF.

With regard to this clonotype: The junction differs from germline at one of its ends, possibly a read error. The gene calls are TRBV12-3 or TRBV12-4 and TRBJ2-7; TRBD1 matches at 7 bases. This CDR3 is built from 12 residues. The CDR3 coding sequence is TGTGCCAGCAGTGCTACAGGGGTCGAGCCGTACTTC. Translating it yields CASSATGVEPYF.

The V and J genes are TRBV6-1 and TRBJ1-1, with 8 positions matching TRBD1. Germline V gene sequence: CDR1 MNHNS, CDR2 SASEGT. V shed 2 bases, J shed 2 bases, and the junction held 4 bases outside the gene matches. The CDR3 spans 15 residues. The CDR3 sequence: CASSEPDRVNTEAFF. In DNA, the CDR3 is TGTGCCAGCAGTGAACCGGACAGGGTAAACACTGAAGCTTTCTTT.

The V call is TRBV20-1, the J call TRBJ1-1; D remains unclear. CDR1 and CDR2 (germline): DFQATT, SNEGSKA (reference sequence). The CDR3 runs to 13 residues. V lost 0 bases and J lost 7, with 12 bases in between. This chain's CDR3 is CSARDMMGSEAFF. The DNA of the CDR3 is TGCAGTGCTAGAGATATGATGGGGAGTGAAGCTTTCTTT.

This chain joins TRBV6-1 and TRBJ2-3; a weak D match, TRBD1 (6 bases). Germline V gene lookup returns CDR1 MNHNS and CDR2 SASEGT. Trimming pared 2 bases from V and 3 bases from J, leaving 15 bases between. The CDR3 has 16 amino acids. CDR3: CASSEIGTGTTDTQYF. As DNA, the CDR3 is TGTGCCAGCAGTGAAATTGGCACAGGGACGACAGATACGCAGTATTTT.

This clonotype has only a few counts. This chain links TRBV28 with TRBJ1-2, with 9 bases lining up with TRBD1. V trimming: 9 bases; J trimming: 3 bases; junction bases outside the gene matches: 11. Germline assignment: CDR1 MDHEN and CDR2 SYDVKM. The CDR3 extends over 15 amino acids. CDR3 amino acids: CASGTGSLTHYGYTF. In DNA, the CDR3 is TGTGCCAGTGGGACAGGGTCACTTACTCACTATGGCTACACCTTC.

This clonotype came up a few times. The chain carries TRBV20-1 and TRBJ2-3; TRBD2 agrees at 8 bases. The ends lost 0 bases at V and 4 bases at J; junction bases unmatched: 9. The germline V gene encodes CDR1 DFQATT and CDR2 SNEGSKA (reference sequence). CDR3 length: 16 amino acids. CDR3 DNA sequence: TGCAGTGCTAGAGATGAGCAGGCGGGAGGTGCAGATACGCAGTATTTT. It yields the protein CSARDEQAGGADTQYF.

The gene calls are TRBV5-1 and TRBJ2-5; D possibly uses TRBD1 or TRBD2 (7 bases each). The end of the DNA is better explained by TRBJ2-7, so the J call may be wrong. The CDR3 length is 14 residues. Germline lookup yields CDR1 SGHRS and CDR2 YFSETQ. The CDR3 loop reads CASSAGDSSYEQYF. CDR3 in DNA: TGCGCCAGCAGCGCGGGGGACAGCTCCTACGAGCAGTACTTC.

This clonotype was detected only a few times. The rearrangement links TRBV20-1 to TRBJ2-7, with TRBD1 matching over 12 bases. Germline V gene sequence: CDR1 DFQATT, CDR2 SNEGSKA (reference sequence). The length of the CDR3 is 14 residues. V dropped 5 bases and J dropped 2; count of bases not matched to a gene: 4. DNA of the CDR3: TGCAGTGCTGGGACAGGGGGCCTACCCTACGAGCAGTACTTC. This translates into CSAGTGGLPYEQYF.

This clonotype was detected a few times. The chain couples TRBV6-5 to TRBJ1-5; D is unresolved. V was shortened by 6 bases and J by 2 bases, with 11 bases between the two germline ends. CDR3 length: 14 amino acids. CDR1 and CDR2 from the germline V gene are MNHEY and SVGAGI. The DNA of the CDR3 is TGTGCCAGCAGCTACGAGCGTGGCAATCAGCCCCAGCATTTT. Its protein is CASSYERGNQPQHF.

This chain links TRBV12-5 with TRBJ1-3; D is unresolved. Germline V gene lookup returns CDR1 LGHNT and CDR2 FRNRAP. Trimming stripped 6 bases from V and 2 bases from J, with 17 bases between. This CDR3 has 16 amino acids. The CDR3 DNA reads TGTGCTAGTGGCCATAAGCCGGGGTCAACTGGAAACACCATATATTTT. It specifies CASGHKPGSTGNTIYF. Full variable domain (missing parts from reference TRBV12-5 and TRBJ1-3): DARVTQTPRHKVTEMGQEVTMRCQPILGHNTVFWYRQTMMQGLELLAYFRNRAPLDDSGMPKDRFSAEMPDATLATLKIQPSEPRDSAVYFCASGHKPGSTGNTIYFGEGSWLTVV.

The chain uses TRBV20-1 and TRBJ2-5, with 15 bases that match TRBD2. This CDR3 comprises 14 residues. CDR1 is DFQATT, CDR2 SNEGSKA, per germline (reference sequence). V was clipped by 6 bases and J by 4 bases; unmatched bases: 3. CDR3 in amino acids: CSAQGLAGGETQYF. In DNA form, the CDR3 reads TGCAGTGCCCAGGGACTAGCGGGAGGAGAGACCCAGTACTTC.

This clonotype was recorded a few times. This chain's CDR3 is CASSSDRGQRETQYF. The CDR3 region has the DNA TGTGCCAGCAGCTCAGACAGGGGGCAAAGGGAGACCCAGTACTTC. The chain is built from TRBV5-6 and TRBJ2-5, with 10 bases lining up with TRBD1. In germline, CDR1 is SGHDT, CDR2 YYEEEE. The CDR3 totals 15 residues. Germline trimming cut 3 bases from V and 5 bases from J; bases unmatched to any gene: 7.

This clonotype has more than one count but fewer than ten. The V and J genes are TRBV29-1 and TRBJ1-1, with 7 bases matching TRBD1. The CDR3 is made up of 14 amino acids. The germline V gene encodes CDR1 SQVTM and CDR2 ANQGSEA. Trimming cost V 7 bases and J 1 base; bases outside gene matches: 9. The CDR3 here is CSAPTGTANTEAFF. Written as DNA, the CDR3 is TGCAGCGCTCCGACCGGGACAGCGAACACTGAAGCTTTCTTT.

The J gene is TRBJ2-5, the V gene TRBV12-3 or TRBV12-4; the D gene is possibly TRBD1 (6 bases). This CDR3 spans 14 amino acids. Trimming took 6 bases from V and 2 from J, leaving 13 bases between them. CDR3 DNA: TGTGCCAGCAGGAAGGTAGGGGGACAAGAGACCCAGTACTTC. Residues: CASRKVGGQETQYF.

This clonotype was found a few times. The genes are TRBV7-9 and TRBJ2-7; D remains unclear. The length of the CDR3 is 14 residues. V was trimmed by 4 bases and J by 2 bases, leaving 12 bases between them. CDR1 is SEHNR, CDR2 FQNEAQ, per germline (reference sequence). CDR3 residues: CASSYRANTYEQYF. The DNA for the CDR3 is TGTGCCAGCAGCTACCGGGCCAACACCTACGAGCAGTACTTC.

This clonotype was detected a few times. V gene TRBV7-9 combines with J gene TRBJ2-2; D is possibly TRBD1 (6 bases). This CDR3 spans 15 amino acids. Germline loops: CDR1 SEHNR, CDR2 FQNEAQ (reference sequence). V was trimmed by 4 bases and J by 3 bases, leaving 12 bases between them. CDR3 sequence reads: CASSSPGQHTGELFF. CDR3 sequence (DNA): TGTGCCAGCAGCTCCCCGGGACAACACACCGGGGAGCTGTTTTTT.

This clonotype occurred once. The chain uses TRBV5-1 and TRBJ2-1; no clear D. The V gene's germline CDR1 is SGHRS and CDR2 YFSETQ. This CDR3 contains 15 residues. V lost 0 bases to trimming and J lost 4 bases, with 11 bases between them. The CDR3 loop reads CASSLESPAYNEQFF. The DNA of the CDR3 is TGCGCCAGCAGCTTGGAATCTCCCGCTTACAATGAGCAGTTCTTC.

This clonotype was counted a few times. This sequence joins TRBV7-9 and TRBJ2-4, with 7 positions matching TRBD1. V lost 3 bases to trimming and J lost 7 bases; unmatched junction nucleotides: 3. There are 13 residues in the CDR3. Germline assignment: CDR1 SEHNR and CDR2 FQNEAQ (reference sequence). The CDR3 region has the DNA TGTGCCAGCAGCTTCCGGGACAGCAACATTCAGTACTTC. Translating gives CASSFRDSNIQYF.

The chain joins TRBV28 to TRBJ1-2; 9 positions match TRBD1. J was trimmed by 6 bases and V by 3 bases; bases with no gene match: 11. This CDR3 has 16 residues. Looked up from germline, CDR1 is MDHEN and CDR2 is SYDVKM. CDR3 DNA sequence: TGTGCCAGCAGTTTGGTCCTCGCTACAGGGGGCGATGGCTACACCTTC. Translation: CASSLVLATGGDGYTF.

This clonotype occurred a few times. CDR3 sequence: CASSGRRQGTTDTQYF. The DNA of the CDR3 is TGTGCCAGCAGCGGGCGCCGACAGGGAACCACAGATACGCAGTATTTT. The chain carries TRBV11-2 and TRBJ2-3, with 7 bases aligning to TRBD1. J lost 2 bases, V lost 5 bases, and 10 bases had no gene match. The CDR3 is made up of 16 amino acids. CDR1 SGHAT and CDR2 FQNNGV come from the germline V gene.

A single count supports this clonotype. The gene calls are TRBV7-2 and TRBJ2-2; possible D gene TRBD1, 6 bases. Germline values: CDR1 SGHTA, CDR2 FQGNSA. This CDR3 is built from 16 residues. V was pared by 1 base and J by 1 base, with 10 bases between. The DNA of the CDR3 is TGTGCCAGCAGCTTAGATGCGACAGGGAACACCGGGGAGCTGTTTTTT. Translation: CASSLDATGNTGELFF.

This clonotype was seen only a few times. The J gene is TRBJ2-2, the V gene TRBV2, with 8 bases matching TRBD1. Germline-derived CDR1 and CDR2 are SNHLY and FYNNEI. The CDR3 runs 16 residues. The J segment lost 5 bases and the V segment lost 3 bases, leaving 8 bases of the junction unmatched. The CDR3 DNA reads TGTGCCAGCAGTGACATCTGGACAGGGCGAACCGGGGAGCTGTTTTTT. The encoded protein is CASSDIWTGRTGELFF. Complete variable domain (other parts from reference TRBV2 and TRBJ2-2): EPEVTQTPSHQVTQMGQEVILRCVPISNHLYFYWYRQILGQKVEFLVSFYNNEISEKSEIFDDQFSVERPDGSNFTLKIRSTKLEDSAMYFCASSDIWTGRTGELFFGEGSRLTVL.

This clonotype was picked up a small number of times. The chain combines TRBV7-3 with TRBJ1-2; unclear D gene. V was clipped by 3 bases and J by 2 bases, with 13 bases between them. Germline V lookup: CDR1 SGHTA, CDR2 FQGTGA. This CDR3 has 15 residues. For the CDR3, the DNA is TGTGCCAGCAGCTTTGAACACAAAACAAACTATGGCTACACCTTC. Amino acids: CASSFEHKTNYGYTF.

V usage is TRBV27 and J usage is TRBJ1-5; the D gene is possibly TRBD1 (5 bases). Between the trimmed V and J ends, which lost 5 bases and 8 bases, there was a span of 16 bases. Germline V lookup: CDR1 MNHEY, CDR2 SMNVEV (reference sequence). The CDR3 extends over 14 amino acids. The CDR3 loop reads CASSRGRVQEPQHF. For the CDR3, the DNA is TGTGCCAGCAGTCGCGGCAGGGTTCAAGAGCCCCAGCATTTT.

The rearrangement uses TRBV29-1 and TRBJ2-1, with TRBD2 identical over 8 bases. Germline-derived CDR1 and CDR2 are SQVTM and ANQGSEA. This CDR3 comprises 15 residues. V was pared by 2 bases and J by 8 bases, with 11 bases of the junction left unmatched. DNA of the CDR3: TGCAGCGTTGAAAAGGTCGGGAGGGCCGGGTATGAGCAGTTCTTC. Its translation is CSVEKVGRAGYEQFF.